The 9 T cell receptor beta chains given below trace back to one sample, sequenced in a study of T cell repertoires in cytomegalovirus infection. From the reads, TCRdb called clonotypes with MiXCR, one entry per CDR3 protein. This sample has almost 550,000 distinct CDR3 sequences, with approximately 15% found just once. Sequencing input: CD8+ T cells from PBMCs. The receptors shown here come from a human donor in good health (CMV status not recorded). Some clones in this sample may be carry-over from other donors' samples.

Ten or more counts support this clonotype. The gene calls are TRBV12-5 and TRBJ1-5, with D unclear. Germline lookup yields CDR1 LGHNT and CDR2 FRNRAP. Trimming cost V 7 bases and J 3 bases, with 10 bases left between them. The CDR3 spans 13 residues. The CDR3 coding sequence is TGTGCTAGTGCCCCGGATCCCAATCAGCCCCAGCATTTT. Translated: CASAPDPNQPQHF.

This clonotype was observed many times. The chain employs TRBV27 and TRBJ2-7, with D perhaps TRBD1 (6 bases). This CDR3 is built from 12 residues. V lost 2 bases, J lost 4 bases, and 6 bases lay in between. Germline CDR1 MNHEY, CDR2 SMNVEV (reference sequence). CDR3 DNA sequence: TGTGCCAGCAGTTTACAGGGGTACGAGCAGTACTTC. The encoded protein is CASSLQGYEQYF.

In this sample, this clonotype turned up many times. The CDR3 sequence is CASSPNYNEQFF. In DNA, the CDR3 is TGTGCCAGCAGCCCGAACTACAATGAGCAGTTCTTC. The rearrangement joins TRBV27 to TRBJ2-1; no reliable D call. V gave up 6 bases and J gave up 3 bases, with 6 bases separating them. The CDR3 covers 12 residues. Germline V gives CDR1 MNHEY, CDR2 SMNVEV (reference sequence).

There are many counts of this clonotype. This chain links TRBV7-9 with TRBJ1-2; tentative D call: TRBD1 (6 bases). Trimming pared 1 base from V and 1 base from J, leaving 10 bases between. The CDR3 sequence is 15 residues long. Germline loops: CDR1 SEHNR, CDR2 FQNEAQ (reference sequence). The CDR3 reads CASSLDQGINYGYTF. CDR3 DNA: TGTGCCAGCAGCTTAGATCAGGGGATTAACTATGGCTACACCTTC.

In this sample, this clonotype turned up many times. The CDR3 region has the DNA TGTGCCAGCAGTAGAGCCACTGAAGCTTTCTTT. Translating gives CASSRATEAFF. V and J are TRBV12-3 or TRBV12-4 and TRBJ1-1; no firm D call. V lost 5 bases and J 4 bases, leaving 5 bases between the germline ends. The CDR3 is 11 amino acids.

This clonotype was counted a single time. Relative to the germline gene, one junction end is altered; a read error may explain this. This rearrangement joins TRBV3-1 to TRBJ2-1; 7 bases line up with TRBD1. Germline lookup yields CDR1 LGHDT and CDR2 YNNKEL (reference sequence). The CDR3 covers 14 residues. The chain's CDR3 is CANSPTGPRNEQFF. The CDR3 DNA follows: TGTGCCAACAGCCCGACAGGGCCCCGAAATGAGCAGTTCTTC.

As for this clonotype: A single base separates this from a much larger clone, so it may be a read error. V usage is TRBV11-2 and J usage is TRBJ2-7, with D perhaps assigned TRBD1 or TRBD2 (5 bases each). Trimming stripped 1 base from V and 5 bases from J, with 9 bases between. This CDR3 spans 13 amino acids. From germline, CDR1 is SGHAT and CDR2 FQNNGV. The CDR3 sequence: CASSLGGVNEQYF. For the CDR3, the DNA is TGTGCCAGCAGCTTAGGAGGGGTCAACGAGCAGTACTTC.

This clonotype was observed many times. The chain carries TRBV7-3 and TRBJ1-5, with unresolved D. Germline V gene sequence: CDR1 SGHTA, CDR2 FQGTGA. Between the trimmed V and J ends, which lost 4 bases and 7 bases, there was a span of 11 bases. This CDR3 region has 13 residues. The CDR3 loop reads CASSSGGGQPQHF. Written as DNA, the CDR3 is TGTGCCAGCAGCTCAGGAGGCGGGCAGCCCCAGCATTTT.

CDR3 DNA: TGTGCCAGCAGCTTATTTCCAGGACTTAGCACAGATACGCAGTATTTT. Protein sequence: CASSLFPGLSTDTQYF. This chain joins TRBV7-2 and TRBJ2-3; weak D call: TRBD2 (5 bases). The V end lost 2 bases, the J end lost 0 bases, and 12 bases lay between the germline ends. The CDR3 has 16 residues. The germline V gene encodes CDR1 SGHTA and CDR2 FQGNSA. Full variable domain (rest looked up from reference TRBV7-2 and TRBJ2-3): GAGVSQSPSNKVTEKGKDVELRCDPISGHTALYWYRQSLGQGLEFLIYFQGNSAPDKSGLPSDRFSAERTGGSVSTLTIQRTQQEDSAVYLCASSLFPGLSTDTQYFGPGTRLTVL.